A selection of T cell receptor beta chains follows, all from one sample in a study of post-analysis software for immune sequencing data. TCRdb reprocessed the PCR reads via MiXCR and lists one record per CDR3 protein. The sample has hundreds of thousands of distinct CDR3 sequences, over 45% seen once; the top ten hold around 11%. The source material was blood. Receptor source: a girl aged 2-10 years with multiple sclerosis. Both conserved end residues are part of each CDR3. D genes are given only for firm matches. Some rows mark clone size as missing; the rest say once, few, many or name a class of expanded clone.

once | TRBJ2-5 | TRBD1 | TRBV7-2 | TGTGCCAGCAGCTCCTCTACAGGGGGCGGGGGAGAGACCCAGTACTTC | CASSSSTGGGGETQYF
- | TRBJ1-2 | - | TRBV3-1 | TGTGCCAGCAGCCAAGAAGGCATAGGGCATGGCTACACCTTC | CASSQEGIGHGYTF
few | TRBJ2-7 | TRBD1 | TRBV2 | TGTGCCAGCATGGGGCGGGACAGGGGACATAGGGCCTCCTACGAGCAGTACTTC | CASMGRDRGHRASYEQYF
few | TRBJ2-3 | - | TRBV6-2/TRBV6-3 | TGTGCCAGCAGTTACTCAATTACAGATACGCAGTATTTT | CASSYSITDTQYF
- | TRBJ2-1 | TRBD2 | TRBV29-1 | TGCAGCTCCAGCCTGCGAACTAGCGGGAGGGGGTCCTACAATGAGCAGTTCTTC | CSSSLRTSGRGSYNEQFF
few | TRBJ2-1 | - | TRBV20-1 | TGCAGTGCTAGAGATAAGCAGGACGGGTATGAGCAGTTCTTC | CSARDKQDGYEQFF
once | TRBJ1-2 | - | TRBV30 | TGTGCCTGGACAATAGCTAACTATGGCTACACCTTC | CAWTIANYGYTF
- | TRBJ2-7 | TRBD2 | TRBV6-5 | TGTGCCAGCAGTTACTCGGAGGGGACTAGCGGGCCCCGCTACGAGCAGTACTTC | CASSYSEGTSGPRYEQYF
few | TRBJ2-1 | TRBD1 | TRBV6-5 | TGTGCCAGCAGTTACACCTACCCGGGACAGGGGGCCGGCAATGAGCAGTTCTTC | CASSYTYPGQGAGNEQFF
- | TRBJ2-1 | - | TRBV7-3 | TGTGCCAGCAGCTTAACAGGGGCTCTTTTCAATGAGCAGTTCTTC | CASSLTGALFNEQFF